This T cell receptor beta chain was recovered during a study of cytomegalovirus exposure and HLA in healthy donors. The ends were cut back, 3 bases at V and 6 bases at J, with 17 bases in the middle. CDR1 and CDR2 from the germline V gene are SGHDN and FVKESK. The CDR3 consists of 15 residues. Remarks on this clone: Its cognate antigen is unknown.

Study observations and caveats: Across HLA loci, a later analysis found differing TCR association rates, with DRB1 most and HLA-C fewest. Researchers left out some V segments, among them TRBV6-2 and TRBV6-3, as indistinguishable.

60 Vbeta and 13 Jbeta primers were used in PCR. Measured with immunoSEQ multiplex PCR; TCRdb has only the in-frame clones, and not every one. The sample shows 110,000 to 150,000 clones, roughly 9.7% of them seen only once. V is TRBV14 and J is TRBJ1-2; D not certain. What was sequenced was PBMCs. This TCR was sampled from a man aged 45-60 years in good health and CMV-seronegative. The CDR3 nucleotides are TGTGCCAGCAGCCAGCTGACGACAAGTCCGCATGGCTACACCTTC. It specifies CASSQLTTSPHGYTF.